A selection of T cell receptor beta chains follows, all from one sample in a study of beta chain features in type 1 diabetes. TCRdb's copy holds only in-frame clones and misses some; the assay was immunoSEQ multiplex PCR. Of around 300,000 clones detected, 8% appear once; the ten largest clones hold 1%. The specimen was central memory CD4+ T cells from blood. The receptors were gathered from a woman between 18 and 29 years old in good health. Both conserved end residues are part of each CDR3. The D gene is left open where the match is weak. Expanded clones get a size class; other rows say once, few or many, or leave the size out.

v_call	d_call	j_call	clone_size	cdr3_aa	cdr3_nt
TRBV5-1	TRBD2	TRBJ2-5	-	CASEMAAGGIETQYF	TGCGCCAGCGAGATGGCCGCGGGGGGTATTGAGACCCAGTACTTC
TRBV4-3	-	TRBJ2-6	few	CASSQGNSGANVLTF	TGCGCCAGCAGCCAAGGGAACTCTGGGGCCAACGTCCTGACTTTC
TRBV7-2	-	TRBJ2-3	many	CASSSPASVDTQYF	TGTGCCAGCAGCAGCCCTGCTAGCGTGGATACGCAGTATTTT
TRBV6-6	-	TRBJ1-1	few	CASTHLGEAFF	TGTGCCAGCACCCACCTAGGGGAAGCTTTCTTT
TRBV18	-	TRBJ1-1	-	CASSPQSSEAFF	TGTGCCAGCTCACCACAGTCTTCTGAAGCTTTCTTT
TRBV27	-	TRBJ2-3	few	CASSDLYTQYF	TGTGCCAGCAGCGATTTGTATACGCAGTATTTT
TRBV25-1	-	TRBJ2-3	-	CASRSAGDTQYF	TGTGCCAGCAGGTCGGCCGGAGATACGCAGTATTTT
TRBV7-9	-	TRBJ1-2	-	CASSLIPSNYGYTF	TGTGCCAGCAGCTTAATCCCCAGTAACTATGGCTACACCTTC
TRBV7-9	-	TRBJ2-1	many	CASSSRGQYNEQFF	TGTGCCAGCAGTTCAAGGGGACAATACAATGAGCAGTTCTTC
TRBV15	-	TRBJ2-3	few	CATSRDLLDTQYF	TGTGCCACCAGCAGAGATTTACTAGATACGCAGTATTTT
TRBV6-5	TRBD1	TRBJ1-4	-	CASNSQMDRELFF	TGTGCCAGCAATAGTCAGATGGACAGGGAACTGTTTTTT